This TCR beta chain was sequenced for a study of lymphopenia after photon versus proton radiotherapy. Overall study results and limits: After the lymphocyte nadir, photon-treated repertoires showed oligoclonal expansion, especially of CD8+ Temra cells.

As concerns this clone: Antigen: not known.

CDR3 size: 13 residues. Trimming cost V 5 bases and J 7 bases, with 12 bases left between them. CDR1 and CDR2 from the germline V gene are SNHLY and FYNNEI. The repertoire was sequenced with immunoSEQ multiplex PCR; TCRdb's copy has only in-frame clones and lacks some. The table lists over 55,000 clones, 87% of them singletons, with roughly a tenth in the top ten. The receptor's source is a man at least 80 years old with esophageal cancer. The chain combines TRBV2 with TRBJ2-4; D gene unclear. The sample here was peripheral blood, taken from a patient treated with proton-based radiotherapy. DNA of the CDR3: TGTGCCAGCAGTTCCCGGACCGTCAACATTCAGTACTTC. This encodes CASSSRTVNIQYF.